The T cell receptor (beta chain) under discussion was sequenced for a study of blood T cell repertoires in COVID-19. Study overall: Spain, Italy and the United States supplied samples that represented acute and convalescent COVID-19. T cells, B-cell-depleted T cells, or PBMCs provided the cDNA or gDNA that served as material.

Methods used by the authors: Reference gene primer amplification in the assay estimated nucleated cell counts. Libraries were prepared by immunoSEQ multiplex PCR; TCRdb keeps only in-frame clonotypes and omits some of them. V and J calls and clone size follow that table, whereas D and trimming were derived from the DNA. Seen here are 120,000 or so clones, around 90% observed once, and the top ten hold approximately 3.9%. Patients at the Seattle site were enrolled during active infection and followed longitudinally. Germline loops: CDR1 LGHNA, CDR2 YSLEER. The CDR3 has 18 residues. The ends were cut back, 0 bases at V and 1 base at J, with 16 bases in the middle.

The sequencing input was peripheral blood. V and J are TRBV4-3 and TRBJ2-1; weak D call: TRBD2 (6 bases). This TCR derives from a woman between 55 and 75 years old with COVID-19, enrolled during active disease. The CDR3 protein is CASSQEPGGIGSYNEQFF. Written as DNA, the CDR3 is TGCGCCAGCAGCCAAGAGCCCGGAGGGATAGGGTCCTACAATGAGCAGTTCTTC.